This record looks at one T cell receptor (beta chain) sequence and its context. Its specificity is not known. Repertoires were generated with immunoSEQ multiplex PCR, while TCRdb's copy carries only in-frame clones and drops some. The sample contains some 90,000 clones, just under 95% of which appear only once. Germline V gives CDR1 SGHTA, CDR2 FQGTGA. The CDR3 is 17 amino acids. The V and J ends lost 2 bases and 0 bases respectively, with 13 bases between them. This sample is drawn from a study of graft-versus-host responses after intestinal transplantation. Turning to the study itself: Uniformly, recipients were administered anti-thymocyte globulin induction with subsequent tacrolimus and steroids for 2 to 3 years.

Study-level points and caveats: Early post-transplant falls in HvG clones accompanied the peak levels of circulating GvH clones. GvH clones occurred in recipient marrow; some first appeared in ileum or blood.

This sequence originates from a human donor who received an intestinal transplant. The chain joins TRBV7-3 to TRBJ2-2; D ambiguous. The sample consisted of unstimulated CD4+ T cells sorted from spleen or lymph node cells, taken before intestinal transplant. The CDR3 DNA reads TGTGCCAGCAGCTTAGTAGGTTCCATTACGAACACCGGGGAGCTGTTTTTT. Translated: CASSLVGSITNTGELFF.